This T cell receptor beta chain was found in a study of a mutant IDH1 vaccine in newly diagnosed glioma. Libraries were prepared by immunoSEQ multiplex PCR; TCRdb keeps only in-frame clonotypes and omits some of them. The sample lists 52,000 or so clones; about 81% were seen once. From germline, CDR1 is SGHTA and CDR2 FQGNSA. V was trimmed by 1 base and J by 8 bases, leaving 8 bases between them. The CDR3 contains 13 residues. Specified time point: week 23, last vaccination. The study gave 300 ug of mutant IDH1 20-mer peptide per vaccine dose, with topical imiquimod. For this clone: Its antigen is unknown.

Sequencing was performed on PBMCs, taken from a glioma patient whose treatment included an IDH1 peptide vaccine. The TCR was taken from a middle-aged woman with glioma. Some clones in this sample may be carry-over from other donors' samples. The V and J genes are TRBV7-2 and TRBJ1-4; no clear D gene. CDR3 DNA sequence: TGTGCCAGCAGCTTAGGGGCGGCGGAAAAACTGTTTTTT. Its translation: CASSLGAAEKLFF. Full variable domain (remainder filled in from reference TRBV7-2 and TRBJ1-4): GAGVSQSPSNKVTEKGKDVELRCDPISGHTALYWYRQSLGQGLEFLIYFQGNSAPDKSGLPSDRFSAERTGGSVSTLTIQRTQQEDSAVYLCASSLGAAEKLFFGSGTQLSVL.